The 9 T cell receptor beta chains below all came from one sample that was sequenced in a study of T cell repertoires in cytomegalovirus infection. TCRdb called the reads again in MiXCR, with one record for every CDR3 protein. Of 110,000 or so distinct CDR3 sequences listed, about 30% are singletons. These receptors lack a known antigen. The specimen was CD8+ T cells from cultured PBMCs, collected from culture after CMV antigen stimulation. The receptors shown here come from a human donor in good health (CMV status not recorded). Some clones in this sample may be carry-over from other donors' samples.

The V and J genes are TRBV6-1 and TRBJ1-5, with 7 bases aligning to TRBD1. Germline CDR1 reads MNHNS; CDR2 reads SASEGT. V lost 8 bases, J lost 2 bases, and 6 bases stayed unmatched. CDR3 length: 14 residues. CDR3 in DNA: TGTGCCAGCGGCAGGGGGATTGGCAATCAGCCCCAGCATTTT. It is translated as CASGRGIGNQPQHF.

At least ten counts were recorded for this clonotype. V gene TRBV7-6 combines with J gene TRBJ1-3; D remains ambiguous. This CDR3 region has 14 residues. The V end was cut by 2 bases, the J end by 1 base, with 6 bases between. From germline, CDR1 is SGHVS and CDR2 FNYEAQ. CDR3: CASSLRESGNTIYF. In nucleotides, the CDR3 is TGTGCCAGCAGCTTACGGGAGTCTGGAAACACCATATATTTT.

This clonotype has more than one count but fewer than ten. The genes are TRBV12-3 or TRBV12-4 and TRBJ1-2, with D perhaps TRBD1 (5 bases). With 5 bases removed from V and 7 bases from J, the gap between germline ends came to 11 bases. The CDR3 contains 12 residues. The CDR3: CASSPGLSGYTF. In DNA, the CDR3 is TGTGCCAGCAGTCCAGGGTTGAGTGGCTACACCTTC.

This chain connects TRBV5-1 to TRBJ2-7; D remains ambiguous. Germline values: CDR1 SGHRS, CDR2 YFSETQ. This CDR3 spans 13 amino acids. Trimming left V 0 bases short and J 2 bases short, with 6 bases between. The CDR3 loop is CASSLGKAYEQYF. CDR3 nucleotides: TGCGCCAGCAGCTTGGGCAAAGCCTACGAGCAGTACTTC.

This clonotype was observed a few times. The chain employs TRBV4-1 and TRBJ2-7; D unresolved. Trimming left V 0 bases short and J 5 bases short, with 14 bases between. Germline-derived CDR1 and CDR2 are MGHRA and YSYEKL. The CDR3 has 15 amino acids. CDR3 DNA: TGCGCCAGCAGCCAAGACGGCACCTACTTCCACGAGCAGTACTTC. The encoded protein is CASSQDGTYFHEQYF.

The chain joins TRBV20-1 to TRBJ1-5; D is possibly TRBD1 (5 bases). The germline V and J ends were trimmed by 4 bases and 6 bases, with 19 bases remaining between them. The CDR3 is made up of 15 amino acids. Germline V gene lookup returns CDR1 DFQATT and CDR2 SNEGSKA (reference sequence). The DNA for the CDR3 is TGCAGTGCTAAAGACCGGGACGGAGGACCTCAGCCCCAGCATTTT. This encodes CSAKDRDGGPQPQHF.

The J gene is TRBJ2-2, the V gene TRBV6-5; a weak D match, TRBD1 (5 bases). The ends were cut back, 8 bases at V and 5 bases at J, with 12 bases in the middle. Germline-derived CDR1 and CDR2 are MNHEY and SVGAGI. CDR3 size: 13 residues. The CDR3 is CASVLGETGELFF. The CDR3, as DNA: TGTGCCAGCGTCCTAGGGGAAACCGGGGAGCTGTTTTTT.

This clonotype showed up just a few times. The chain couples TRBV5-6 to TRBJ1-1; 7 nucleotides match TRBD1. The CDR3 length is 13 residues. The V gene end was trimmed by 6 bases and the J gene end by 11 bases; junction bases not matched to a gene: 13. Germline V CDR1 and CDR2: SGHDT, YYEEEE. The CDR3 DNA sequence: TGTGCCAGCAACCAGGCAGGGGGGTTAAGCGCTTTCTTT. This codes for CASNQAGGLSAFF.

V gene TRBV20-1 combines with J gene TRBJ2-7; possible D gene TRBD1, 5 bases. The CDR3 has 12 residues. V shed 4 bases and J shed 1 base, with 8 bases lying between them. Germline lookup yields CDR1 DFQATT and CDR2 SNEGSKA (reference sequence). The CDR3 spells CSATAGSYEQYF. For the CDR3, the DNA is TGCAGTGCTACTGCAGGGTCCTACGAGCAGTACTTC.